This T cell receptor (beta chain) was sequenced during a study of cytomegalovirus exposure and HLA in healthy donors. With regard to this clone: Its antigen is as yet unknown.

It was with 60 Vbeta and 13 Jbeta primers that the PCR ran. Repertoires were generated with immunoSEQ multiplex PCR, while TCRdb's copy carries only in-frame clones and drops some. Of about 120,000 clones in the sample, 60% to 80% were seen once. The study, taken as a whole, reports: There were some V segments, including TRBV6-2 and TRBV6-3, excluded as indistinguishable. Reported findings show TCR beta sequences accurately forecast HLA-A and HLA-B alleles in most subjects. TCR beta V segments were, for the most part, productive about 90% or about 30% of the time in an earlier analysis.

Trimming stripped 1 base from V and 3 bases from J, with 11 bases between. The CDR3 spans 14 residues. Germline V gene data show CDR1 as SGDLS and CDR2 as YYNGEE. The gene calls are TRBV9 and TRBJ2-7; a possible D gene is TRBD1 (5 bases). The sample consisted of PBMCs. This receptor was identified in a woman in her forties or fifties in good health and CMV-seronegative. The CDR3 reads CASSVISRDYEQYF. Written as DNA, the CDR3 is TGTGCCAGCAGCGTAATAAGCAGGGACTACGAGCAGTACTTC.